This TCR beta chain was obtained from a study of T cells in Graves' hyperthyroidism and ophthalmopathy. Overall study results and limits: Among clonotypes expanded in thyroid above 0.001, most were also found in blood.

Note on this clonotype: Its specificity is not known.

Uncontrolled infection, other autoimmune disease, pregnancy and lactation each barred patients from inclusion. Amplified TCR beta CDR3 regions came from RNA transcripts. The HTBI set primed first-round TCR CDR3 RT-PCR. TCRdb recomputed calls from the multiplex PCR reads with MiXCR, one row per CDR3 protein. The table shows 660,000 or so distinct CDR3 sequences, with 45% occurring only once. V shed 5 bases and J 4 bases; nucleotides not matched to a gene: 8. This CDR3 is 16 amino acids long. The germline gives CDR1 SEHNR, CDR2 FQNEAQ (reference sequence). The source of this sequence is an adult man with Graves' disease, either hyperthyroidism or ophthalmopathy (not recorded which). The sample taken for sequencing was peripheral blood or thyroid tissue (not recorded which). The V and J genes are TRBV7-9 and TRBJ1-1; 12 bases match TRBD1. CDR3 amino acids: CASSPRGQGAITEAFF. The CDR3 coding sequence is TGTGCCAGCAGCCCCCGGGGACAGGGGGCGATCACTGAAGCTTTCTTT. Combining the CDR3 with reference TRBV7-9 and TRBJ1-1 gives the whole variable domain DTGVSQNPRHKITKRGQNVTFRCDPISEHNRLYWYRQTLGQGPEFLTYFQNEAQLEKSRLLSDRFSAERPKGSFSTLEIQRTEQGDSAMYLCASSPRGQGAITEAFFGQGTRLTVV.